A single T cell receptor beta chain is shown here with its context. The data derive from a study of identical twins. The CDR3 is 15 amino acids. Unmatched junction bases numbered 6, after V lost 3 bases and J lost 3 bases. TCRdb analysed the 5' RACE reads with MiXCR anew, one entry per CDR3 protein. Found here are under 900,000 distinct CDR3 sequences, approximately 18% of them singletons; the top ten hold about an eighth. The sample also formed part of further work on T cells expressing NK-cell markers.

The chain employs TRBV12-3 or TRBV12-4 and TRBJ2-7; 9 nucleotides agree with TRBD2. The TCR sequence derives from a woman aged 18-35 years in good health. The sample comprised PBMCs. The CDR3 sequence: CASSFWLAGFYEQYF. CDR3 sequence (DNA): TGTGCCAGCAGTTTTTGGCTAGCGGGATTCTACGAGCAGTACTTC.